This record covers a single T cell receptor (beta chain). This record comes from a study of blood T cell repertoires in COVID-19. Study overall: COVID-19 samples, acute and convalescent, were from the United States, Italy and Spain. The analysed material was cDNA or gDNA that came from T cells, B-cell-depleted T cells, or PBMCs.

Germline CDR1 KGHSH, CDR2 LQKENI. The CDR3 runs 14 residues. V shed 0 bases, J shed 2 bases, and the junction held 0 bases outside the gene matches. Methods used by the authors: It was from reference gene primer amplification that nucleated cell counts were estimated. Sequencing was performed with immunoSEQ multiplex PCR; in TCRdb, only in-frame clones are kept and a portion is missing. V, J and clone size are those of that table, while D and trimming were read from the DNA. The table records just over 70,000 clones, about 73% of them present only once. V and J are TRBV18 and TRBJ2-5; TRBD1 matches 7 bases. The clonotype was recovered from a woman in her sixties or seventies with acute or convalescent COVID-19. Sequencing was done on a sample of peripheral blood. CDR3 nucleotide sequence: TGTGCCAGCTCACCACCGGGACAGCAAGAGACCCAGTACTTC. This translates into CASSPPGQQETQYF.